This T cell receptor beta chain was identified in a study of shared clonotypes between healthy human individuals. This CDR3 contains 17 residues. From germline, CDR1 is LGHNA and CDR2 YSLEER. V lost 1 base, J lost 0 bases, and 15 bases lay in between. Data came from immunoSEQ multiplex PCR; TCRdb stores just in-frame clones and leaves some out. The sample has under 1,100,000 clones; about 70% are singletons. The rearrangement joins TRBV4-3 to TRBJ2-5, with D possibly TRBD1 on 5 matching bases. Sequencing was done on a sample of memory CD4+ T cells sorted from blood. Noted subset: CD45RA-negative fraction. This receptor was identified in a man younger than 35 in good health. CDR3 sequence: CASSQGSGRANQETQYF. DNA of the CDR3: TGCGCCAGCAGCCAAGGTTCAGGCAGGGCGAACCAAGAGACCCAGTACTTC.